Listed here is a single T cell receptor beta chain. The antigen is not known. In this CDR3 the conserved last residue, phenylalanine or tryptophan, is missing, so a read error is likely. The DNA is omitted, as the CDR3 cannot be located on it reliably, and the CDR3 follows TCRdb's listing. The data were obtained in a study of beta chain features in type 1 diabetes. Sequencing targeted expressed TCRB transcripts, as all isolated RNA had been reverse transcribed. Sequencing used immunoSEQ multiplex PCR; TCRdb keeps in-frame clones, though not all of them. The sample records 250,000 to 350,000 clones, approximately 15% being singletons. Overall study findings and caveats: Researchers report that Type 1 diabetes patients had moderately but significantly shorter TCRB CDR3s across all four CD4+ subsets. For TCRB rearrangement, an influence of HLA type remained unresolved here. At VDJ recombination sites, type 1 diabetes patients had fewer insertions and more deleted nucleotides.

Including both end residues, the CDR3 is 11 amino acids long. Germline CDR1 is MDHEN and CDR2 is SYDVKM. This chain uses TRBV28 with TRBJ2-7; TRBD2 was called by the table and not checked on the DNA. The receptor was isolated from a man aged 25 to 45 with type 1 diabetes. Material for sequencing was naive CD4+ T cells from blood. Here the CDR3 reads CASSSSSGRAL.